A single sample is the source of the 20 T cell receptor beta chains below, sequenced in a study of Graves' ophthalmopathy and Graves' hyperthyroidism. Amplified TCR beta CDR3 regions were obtained using RNA transcripts as template. Scientists carried out first-round RT-PCR using HTBI primers and then a second-round multiplex PCR. TCRdb re-analysed the multiplex PCR reads in MiXCR, keeping a single row per CDR3 protein. The sample has some 410,000 distinct CDR3 sequences, over 20% seen once; the top ten hold roughly 3%. The sample taken for sequencing was peripheral blood. Receptors were obtained from a woman younger than 35 with stable Graves' hyperthyroidism.

The V gene is TRBV7-2, the J gene TRBJ1-1; the match to TRBD1 covers 8 bases. Germline V gene data show CDR1 as SGHTA and CDR2 as FQGNSA. The J segment lost 0 bases and the V segment lost 1 base, leaving 7 bases of the junction unmatched. This CDR3 is 17 amino acids long. The CDR3 loop is CASSLVAGGTLNTEAFF. DNA for the CDR3: TGTGCCAGCAGCTTAGTCGCAGGGGGCACTTTGAACACTGAAGCTTTCTTT.

This clonotype was counted many times. The rearrangement uses TRBV5-1 and TRBJ2-7, with D uncertain. This CDR3 contains 15 residues. CDR1 and CDR2 from the germline V gene are SGHRS and YFSETQ. V gave up 5 bases and J gave up 0 bases, with 15 bases separating them. The CDR3 DNA follows: TGCGCCAGCAGTCCCGTTTGGTTGACCTCCTACGAGCAGTACTTC. As protein: CASSPVWLTSYEQYF.

This clonotype was found many times. This chain uses TRBV7-2 with TRBJ1-1, with a tentative D call TRBD1 (6 bases). The CDR3 is 14 amino acids. V was trimmed by 5 bases and J by 1 base, leaving 11 bases between them. Germline V gene lookup returns CDR1 SGHTA and CDR2 FQGNSA. Here the CDR3 DNA reads TGTGCCAGCAGCCCTCTAGGGGGGAACACTGAAGCTTTCTTT. Translated: CASSPLGGNTEAFF.

This clonotype came up a few times. The V and J genes are TRBV3-1 and TRBJ2-2; tentative D call: TRBD2 (5 bases). Looked up from germline, CDR1 is LGHDT and CDR2 is YNNKEL (reference sequence). CDR3 size: 12 residues. V shed 9 bases and J shed 5 bases, with 10 bases lying between them. This CDR3 is CASGGGTGELFF. The CDR3 nucleotides read TGTGCCAGTGGAGGCGGGACCGGGGAGCTGTTTTTT. The full variable domain, completed using reference TRBV3-1 and TRBJ2-2, is DTAVSQTPKYLVTQMGNDKSIKCEQNLGHDTMYWYKQDSKKFLKIMFSYNNKELIINETVPNRFSPKSPDKAHLNLHINSLELGDSAVYFCASGGGTGELFFGEGSRLTVL.

Ten or more counts support this clonotype. This chain joins TRBV12-3 or TRBV12-4 and TRBJ1-2, with TRBD1 as a possible D gene (6 bases). The V end was cut by 2 bases, the J end by 6 bases, with 13 bases between. The length of the CDR3 is 14 residues. The CDR3 here is CASSLQGGGDGYTF. The CDR3 DNA is TGTGCCAGCAGTTTACAAGGGGGAGGGGATGGCTACACCTTC.

The table lists this clonotype with many counts. The V gene is TRBV6-2 or TRBV6-3, the J gene TRBJ2-7; TRBD2 aligns across 8 bases. The CDR3 has 14 amino acids. The V and J ends lost 7 bases and 9 bases, in that order; junction bases with no gene match: 14. Germline loops: CDR1 MNHEY, CDR2 SVGEGT. The chain's CDR3 is CASTPPGRAVGQYF. The DNA for the CDR3 is TGTGCCAGCACCCCCCCCGGGAGGGCCGTCGGGCAGTACTTC.

This clonotype was detected ten times or more. The chain employs TRBV2 and TRBJ1-6; D is unclear. Per the germline V gene, CDR1 is SNHLY and CDR2 is FYNNEI. The ends were cut back, 7 bases at V and 10 bases at J, with 17 bases in the middle. The CDR3 loop spans 14 amino acids. This CDR3 reads CASIGQLLMSPLHF. In DNA, the CDR3 is TGTGCCAGCATTGGTCAGCTATTAATGTCACCCCTCCACTTT.

In its sample, this clonotype was seen a few times. V usage is TRBV7-9 and J usage is TRBJ1-2; the D is unclear. Germline V gene lookup returns CDR1 SEHNR and CDR2 FQNEAQ (reference sequence). Trimming shortened V by 4 bases and J by 4 bases, and 16 bases separated the two germline ends. There are 15 residues in the CDR3. The CDR3, as DNA: TGTGCCAGCAGCTCAGCTGGGGTCTTGGGCTATGGCTACACCTTC. Its protein product is CASSSAGVLGYGYTF. Using reference TRBV7-9 and TRBJ1-2 for the parts outside the CDR3, the full variable domain is DTGVSQNPRHKITKRGQNVTFRCDPISEHNRLYWYRQTLGQGPEFLTYFQNEAQLEKSRLLSDRFSAERPKGSFSTLEIQRTEQGDSAMYLCASSSAGVLGYGYTFGSGTRLTVV.

This clonotype was observed at least ten times. The V gene is TRBV10-3, the J gene TRBJ2-5; a possible D gene is TRBD1 (6 bases). The CDR3 contains 17 residues. The V end was cut by 8 bases, the J end by 7 bases, with 29 bases between. The germline V gene encodes CDR1 ENHRY and CDR2 SYGVKD. In nucleotides, the CDR3 is TGTGCCATCGGCGACTCGACCGCAACCGGGACAAATCCGACCCAGTACTTC. As protein: CAIGDSTATGTNPTQYF.

This clonotype was found many times. The chain links TRBV11-2 to TRBJ2-5; 8 bases line up with TRBD1. Trimming took 4 bases from V and 4 from J; bases not matched to a gene: 5. The CDR3 is made up of 14 amino acids. Germline values: CDR1 SGHAT, CDR2 FQNNGV. CDR3 amino acids: CASSYATGVETQYF. The DNA for the CDR3 is TGTGCCAGCAGCTATGCGACAGGGGTAGAGACCCAGTACTTC.

V and J are TRBV6-1 and TRBJ1-1; D unclear. The CDR3 totals 15 residues. Germline CDR1 reads MNHNS; CDR2 reads SASEGT. V lost 6 bases, J lost 4 bases, and 18 bases lay in between. The CDR3 DNA reads TGTGCCAGCAGATCACACCAGGTTCGTTTCACTGAAGCTTTCTTT. Translated: CASRSHQVRFTEAFF.

This clonotype was seen many times. V is TRBV10-2 and J is TRBJ1-2, with TRBD1 matching over 12 bases. The CDR3 spans 13 residues. V gave up 3 bases and J gave up 13 bases; unmatched junction bases: 6. The germline gives CDR1 WSHSY, CDR2 SAAADI. The CDR3 loop is CASSDGTGGWRTF. The CDR3 DNA is TGCGCCAGCAGTGACGGGACAGGGGGCTGGCGCACCTTC.

This clonotype came up many times. The chain has TRBV12-3 or TRBV12-4 and TRBJ1-2; no clear D gene. The CDR3 contains 15 residues. V was pared by 5 bases and J by 2 bases, with 15 bases between. The CDR3 bases are TGTGCCAGCAGTCCCCACAGCGAACTCAACTATGGCTACACCTTC. Translated: CASSPHSELNYGYTF.

The V gene is TRBV6-1, the J gene TRBJ2-7, with 10 bases aligning to TRBD2. The CDR3 has 16 amino acids. Losses at the gene ends were 4 bases for V and 6 bases for J; bases not matched to a gene: 12. In germline, CDR1 is MNHNS, CDR2 SASEGT. CDR3 sequence (DNA): TGTGCCAGCAGTGGCAACCCAGCGGGGGGGCTGGTCGAGCAGTACTTC. Protein product: CASSGNPAGGLVEQYF.

The table lists this clonotype with many counts. In DNA, the CDR3 is TGCGCCAGCACAGGGACGGAGAACACTGAAGCTTTCTTT. It is translated as CASTGTENTEAFF. The chain combines TRBV5-1 with TRBJ1-1; D perhaps matches TRBD1 (5 bases). CDR1 SGHRS and CDR2 YFSETQ come from the germline V gene. CDR3 size: 13 residues. The ends were cut back, 6 bases at V and 1 base at J, with 10 bases in the middle.

Ten or more counts support this clonotype. A much larger clone sits a single nucleotide away, making a read error possible. The genes are TRBV7-2 and TRBJ1-5, with unresolved D. The CDR3 is 13 residues long. V lost 2 bases and J lost 0, with 2 bases in between. Germline lookup yields CDR1 SGHTA and CDR2 FQGNSA. CDR3 coding DNA: TGTGCCAGCAGCTTACTTAGCAATCAGCCCCAGCATTTT. Its translation: CASSLLSNQPQHF.

On this clonotype: This may come from a read error, since a much larger clone is one base off. The rearrangement links TRBV5-1 to TRBJ2-2, with TRBD1 matching 9 bases. The germline gives CDR1 SGHRS, CDR2 YFSETQ. This CDR3 has 17 amino acids. CDR3 amino acids: CASSVTGGLANTGELLF. The CDR3 coding sequence is TGCGCCAGCAGCGTGACAGGGGGGCTGGCCAACACCGGGGAGCTGTTGTTT.

The chain couples TRBV5-5 to TRBJ2-5; D unresolved. CDR1 SGHKS and CDR2 YYEKEE come from the germline V gene (reference sequence). CDR3 length: 14 amino acids. With 4 bases removed from V and 1 base from J, the gap between germline ends came to 11 bases. CDR3 loop: CASSLGRPQETQYF. Here the CDR3 DNA reads TGTGCCAGCAGCCTCGGACGCCCCCAAGAGACCCAGTACTTC.

This clonotype showed up many times. V is TRBV29-1 and J is TRBJ2-7, with D possibly TRBD1 on 5 matching bases. Trimming removed 5 bases at V and 2 bases at J, with 13 bases between. This CDR3 comprises 13 residues. From germline, CDR1 is SQVTM and CDR2 ANQGSEA. The CDR3 protein is CSVLTDSTYEQYF. For the CDR3, the DNA is TGCAGCGTTTTAACCGACAGTACCTACGAGCAGTACTTC.

The chain is built from TRBV6-2 or TRBV6-3 and TRBJ1-5, with D possibly matching TRBD1 (6 bases). V lost 0 bases to trimming and J lost 0 bases, with 15 bases between them. The CDR3 sequence is 18 residues long. The germline V gene encodes CDR1 MNHEY and CDR2 SVGEGT. The CDR3 DNA reads TGTGCCAGCAGTTACTCTCGTGAGACAGGTTATAGCAATCAGCCCCAGCATTTT. Translating it yields CASSYSRETGYSNQPQHF.